Sequencing of this T cell receptor beta chain was carried out in a study of spatial heterogeneity in lung cancer. As for the study in general: On average, each unique TCR and UMI combination appeared more than ten times in raw reads.

Germline-derived CDR1 and CDR2 are LNHDA and SQIVND (reference sequence). This CDR3 is 16 amino acids long. V trimming: 7 bases; J trimming: 1 base; junction bases outside the gene matches: 11. Time point given: sample taken at primary tumor resection. Unsorted whole RNA from tumor, nontumor lung or frozen PBMC underwent sequencing. Patients with untreated early-stage non-small cell lung cancer, numbering 55 to 75, were the donors. In this sample, this clonotype turned up a few times. One entry per CDR3 protein results from TCRdb running MiXCR on the 5' RACE reads. This table holds 82,000 or so distinct CDR3 sequences, over 9.5% found once.

V usage is TRBV19 and J usage is TRBJ2-7; the match to TRBD1 covers 9 bases. The source is a male donor with early-stage non-small cell lung cancer. The source was PBMCs, collected at surgery. The chain's CDR3 is CASTIWDRAYSYEQYF. The CDR3 DNA is TGTGCCAGTACCATATGGGACAGGGCCTATTCCTACGAGCAGTACTTC.